One and the same sample provided the 10 T cell receptor beta chains below, sequenced in a study of T cell responses to AZD1222 COVID-19 vaccine. Generated by immunoSEQ multiplex PCR, the TCRdb table keeps only in-frame clones and is missing some. This table has some 110,000 clones, about 90% appearing once. Material: peripheral blood, obtained on day 0 of AZD1222 vaccination. The receptor set was obtained from an adult in good health.

This chain links TRBV21-1 with TRBJ1-2. TRBV21-1 is a pseudogene. This CDR3 has 20 residues. The CDR3 protein is CASSKPIRATGGWGYYGYTF. The CDR3 DNA reads TGTGCCAGCAGCAAACCAATTCGGGCCACCGGGGGCTGGGGGTACTATGGCTACACCTTC.

The rearrangement uses TRBV9 and TRBJ1-5, with 10 bases that match TRBD1. Losses at the gene ends were 4 bases for V and 4 bases for J; bases not matched to a gene: 2. The CDR3 is made up of 14 amino acids. From germline, CDR1 is SGDLS and CDR2 YYNGEE. CDR3 residues: CASSLGQGNQPQHF. The CDR3 nucleotides are TGTGCCAGCAGCCTGGGACAGGGGAATCAGCCCCAGCATTTT.

This clone is a singleton in its sample. This chain links TRBV15 with TRBJ2-1; D is perhaps TRBD2 (5 bases). Germline CDR1 reads LNHNV; CDR2 reads YYDKDF (reference sequence). The CDR3 consists of 16 residues. V gave up 2 bases and J gave up 1 base, with 12 bases separating them. Written as DNA, the CDR3 is TGTGCCACCAGCAGACCAGCGGCCTCATCCTACAATGAGCAGTTCTTC. It yields the protein CATSRPAASSYNEQFF.

The genes are TRBV18 and TRBJ1-4; tentatively, D is TRBD1 (5 bases). The V and J ends lost 2 bases and 8 bases respectively, with 24 bases between them. This CDR3 is built from 18 residues. Germline V gene lookup returns CDR1 KGHSH and CDR2 LQKENI. The CDR3 coding sequence is TGTGCCAGCTCACCATCCGGCCAGGGCACTCCGGCAGGGGAAAAACTGTTTTTT. Encoded protein: CASSPSGQGTPAGEKLFF.

The V and J genes are TRBV7-3 and TRBJ2-2, with D tentatively TRBD1 or TRBD2 (5 bases each). Germline CDR1 SGHTA, CDR2 FQGTGA. This CDR3 has 16 amino acids. The V end was cut by 4 bases, the J end by 4 bases, with 16 bases between. Here the CDR3 reads CASSSLRPGSTGELFF. In DNA, the CDR3 is TGTGCCAGCAGCTCCCTCCGACCAGGGAGCACCGGGGAGCTGTTTTTT.

This chain uses TRBV6-6 with TRBJ2-7, with TRBD1 as a possible D gene (6 bases). The CDR3 length is 13 residues. V dropped 7 bases and J dropped 7 bases, with 17 bases sitting between them. CDR1 MNHNY and CDR2 SVGAGI come from the germline V gene (reference sequence). The CDR3 DNA reads as TGTGCCAGCATCCCTGGGGGCAGAAAGGAGCAGTACTTC. This codes for CASIPGGRKEQYF.

The CDR3 region is CASTLGSTYYGYTF. DNA of the CDR3: TGTGCCAGTACCCTGGGGAGTACCTACTATGGCTACACCTTC. This sequence joins TRBV19 and TRBJ1-2, with D uncertain. The length of the CDR3 is 14 residues. The V end lost 7 bases, the J end lost 3 bases, and 15 bases lay between the germline ends. Germline V gene data show CDR1 as LNHDA and CDR2 as SQIVND (reference sequence).

The chain is built from TRBV4-1 and TRBJ1-5; D unresolved. The V end lost 1 base, the J end lost 3 bases, and 10 bases lay between the germline ends. The germline CDR1 and CDR2 sequences are MGHRA and YSYEKL. The CDR3 has 15 residues. CDR3 loop: CASSQASQPNQPQHF. In DNA form, the CDR3 reads TGCGCCAGCAGCCAAGCCTCCCAGCCCAATCAGCCCCAGCATTTT.

The chain carries TRBV5-1 and TRBJ2-3, with 10 bases identical to TRBD1. This CDR3 has 15 amino acids. Unmatched junction bases numbered 6, after V lost 5 bases and J lost 3 bases. Germline-derived CDR1 and CDR2 are SGHRS and YFSETQ. CDR3 in DNA: TGCGCCAGCAGTCCTGGGACAGGGGAAACAGATACGCAGTATTTT. This sequence encodes CASSPGTGETDTQYF.

The chain combines TRBV30 with TRBJ2-3; the match to TRBD2 covers 11 bases. CDR1 is GTSNPN, CDR2 SVGIG, per germline (reference sequence). After removal of 4 bases from V and 4 bases from J, the junction contained 1 base not matched to a gene. CDR3 length equals 13 residues. CDR3 nucleotide sequence: TGTGCCTGGACGACTAGCGGGGCAGATACGCAGTATTTT. As protein: CAWTTSGADTQYF. Supplemented by reference TRBV30 and TRBJ2-3, the full variable domain reads SQTIHQWPATLVQPVGSPLSLECTVEGTSNPNLYWYRQAAGRGLQLLFYSVGIGQISSEVPQNLSASRPQDRQFILSSKKLLLSDSGFYLCAWTTSGADTQYFGPGTRLTVL.